Included here is one T cell receptor beta chain sequence, with context. The source of the sample is a study of blood T cells in healthy people across ages. Study at large: About one barcoded beta molecule per two T cells was the capture yield of template switching.

Isolation of PBMCs gave at least 6 million cells per sample. The second PCR ran about 6 to 12 cycles with a sample-barcoded 5' primer and J-beta primers. TCRdb ran MiXCR on the 5' RACE reads and lists one entry per CDR3 protein. Among roughly 1,500,000 distinct CDR3 sequences listed, 35% to 45% were seen once. In germline, CDR1 is SQVTM, CDR2 ANQGSEA. The CDR3 is 13 residues long. V lost 5 bases and J 1 base, leaving 12 bases between the germline ends. The sequencing input was blood. The clonotype originates from a woman aged 18-29 years in good health. The rearrangement joins TRBV29-1 to TRBJ2-7; D is possibly TRBD1 or TRBD2 (5 bases each). Here the CDR3 DNA reads TGCAGCGTTACTAGACAGTGGTCCTACGAGCAGTACTTC. Encoded protein: CSVTRQWSYEQYF.